This T cell receptor (beta chain) is drawn from a study of Ad26.COV2.S vaccination and SARS-CoV-2 variants. Study overall: Ad26.COV2.S arm of COV1001 included the donor. Dosing was one shot or two shots 56 days apart.

Here immunoSEQ multiplex PCR was the method, and the copy in TCRdb shows in-frame clones only, minus some. Of 440,000 or so clones detected, approximately 90% appear once; the ten largest clones hold about 1.7%. Germline-derived CDR1 and CDR2 are SGHKS and YYEKEE (reference sequence). V was shortened by 3 bases and J by 6 bases, with 13 bases between the two germline ends. CDR3 length: 14 amino acids. Specified treatment: some 19 received Ad26.COV2.S at low or high dose, single or two shots; about 5 received placebo; per-sample allocation not given. Repertoires come from day 63 after the first vaccine or placebo injection. Participants' vaccine, an Ad26 vector, delivered Wuhan-strain SARS-CoV-2 spike.

Sample: peripheral blood, taken in a trial of Ad26.COV2.S vaccine versus placebo. This rearrangement joins TRBV5-5 to TRBJ2-1; TRBD2 might be the D (6 bases). The TCR comes from a person between 18 and 65 years old who received the Ad26.COV2.S COVID-19 vaccine or a placebo. CDR3 sequence (DNA): TGTGCCAGCAGCTCCTTGGTCGGGGGCAATGAGCAGTTCTTC. This translates into CASSSLVGGNEQFF.